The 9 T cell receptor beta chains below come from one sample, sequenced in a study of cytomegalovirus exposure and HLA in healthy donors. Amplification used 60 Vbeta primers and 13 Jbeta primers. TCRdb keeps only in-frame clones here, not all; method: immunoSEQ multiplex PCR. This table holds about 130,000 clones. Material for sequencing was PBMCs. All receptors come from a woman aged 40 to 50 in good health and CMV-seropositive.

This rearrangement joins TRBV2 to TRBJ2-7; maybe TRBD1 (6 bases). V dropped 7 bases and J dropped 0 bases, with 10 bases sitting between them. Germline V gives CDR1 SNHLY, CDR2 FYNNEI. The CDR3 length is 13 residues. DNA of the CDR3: TGTGCCAGCACGCGGACAGTCTCCTACGAGCAGTACTTC. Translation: CASTRTVSYEQYF. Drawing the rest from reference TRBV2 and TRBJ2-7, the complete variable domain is EPEVTQTPSHQVTQMGQEVILRCVPISNHLYFYWYRQILGQKVEFLVSFYNNEISEKSEIFDDQFSVERPDGSNFTLKIRSTKLEDSAMYFCASTRTVSYEQYFGPGTRLTVT.

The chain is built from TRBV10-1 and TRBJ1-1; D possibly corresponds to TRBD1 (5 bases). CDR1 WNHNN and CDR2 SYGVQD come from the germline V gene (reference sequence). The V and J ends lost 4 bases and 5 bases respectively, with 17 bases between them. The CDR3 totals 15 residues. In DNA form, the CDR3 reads TGCGCCAGCAGTGGGGGCCGTGGCGTGGGAACTGAAGCTTTCTTT. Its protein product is CASSGGRGVGTEAFF.

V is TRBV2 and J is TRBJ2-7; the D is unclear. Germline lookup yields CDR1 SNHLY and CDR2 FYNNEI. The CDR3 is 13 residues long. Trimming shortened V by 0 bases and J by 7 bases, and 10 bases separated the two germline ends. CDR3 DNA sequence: TGTGCCAGCAGTGAAGCACTCACTTGGGAGCAGTACTTC. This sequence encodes CASSEALTWEQYF.

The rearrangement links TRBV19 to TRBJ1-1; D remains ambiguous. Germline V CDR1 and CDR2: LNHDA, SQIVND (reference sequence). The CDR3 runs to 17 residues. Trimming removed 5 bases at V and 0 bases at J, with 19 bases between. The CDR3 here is CASSPGKGRPLNTEAFF. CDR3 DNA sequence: TGTGCCAGTAGTCCCGGAAAAGGGAGACCTCTGAACACTGAAGCTTTCTTT. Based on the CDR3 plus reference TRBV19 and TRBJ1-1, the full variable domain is DGGITQSPKYLFRKEGQNVTLSCEQNLNHDAMYWYRQDPGQGLRLIYYSQIVNDFQKGDIAEGYSVSREKKESFPLTVTSAQKNPTAFYLCASSPGKGRPLNTEAFFGQGTRLTVV.

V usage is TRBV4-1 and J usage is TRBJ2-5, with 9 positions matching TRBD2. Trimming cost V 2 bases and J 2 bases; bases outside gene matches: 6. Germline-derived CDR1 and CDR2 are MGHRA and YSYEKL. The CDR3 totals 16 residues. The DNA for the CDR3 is TGCGCCAGCAGCCAATTGGGACTAGCTCCACAAGAGACCCAGTACTTC. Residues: CASSQLGLAPQETQYF.

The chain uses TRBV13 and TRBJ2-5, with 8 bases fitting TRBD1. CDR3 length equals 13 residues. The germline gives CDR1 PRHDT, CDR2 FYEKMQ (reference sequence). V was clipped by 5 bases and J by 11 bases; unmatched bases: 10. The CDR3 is CASSTDRGREQYF. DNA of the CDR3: TGTGCCAGCAGCACAGACAGGGGTCGGGAGCAGTACTTC.

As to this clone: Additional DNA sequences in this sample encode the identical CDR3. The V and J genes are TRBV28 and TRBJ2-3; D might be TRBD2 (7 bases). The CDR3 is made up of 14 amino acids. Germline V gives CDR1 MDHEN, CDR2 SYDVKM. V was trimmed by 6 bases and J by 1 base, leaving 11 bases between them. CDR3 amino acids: CASSPGGRTDTQYF. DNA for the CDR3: TGTGCCAGCAGCCCCGGGGGGCGCACAGATACGCAGTATTTT.

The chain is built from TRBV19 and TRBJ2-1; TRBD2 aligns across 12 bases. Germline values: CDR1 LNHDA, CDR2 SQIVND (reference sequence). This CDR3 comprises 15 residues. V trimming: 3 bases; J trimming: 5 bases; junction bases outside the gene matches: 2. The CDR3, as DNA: TGTGCCAGTAGTATGTGGACTAGCGGGGACAATGAGCAGTTCTTC. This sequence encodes CASSMWTSGDNEQFF.

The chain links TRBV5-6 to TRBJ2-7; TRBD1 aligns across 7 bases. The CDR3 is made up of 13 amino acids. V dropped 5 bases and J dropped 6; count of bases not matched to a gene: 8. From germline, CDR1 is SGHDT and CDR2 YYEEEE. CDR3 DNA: TGTGCCAGCAGTCCACAGGGGCAGGGCGAGCAGTACTTC. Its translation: CASSPQGQGEQYF.